This T cell receptor (beta chain) was sequenced in a study of cytomegalovirus exposure and HLA in healthy donors. For the study at large: The approximately 120 validation repertoires used the same platform as the 600 to 750 first-cohort repertoires (as reported by a later analysis). Findings of the study overall: Cytomegalovirus status was reportedly diagnosed by the classifier with high specificity and sensitivity.

A note on this clone: Antigen specificity is unknown.

Germline loops: CDR1 SGHTA, CDR2 FQGNSA. Trimming cost V 2 bases and J 10 bases; bases outside gene matches: 9. The CDR3 is made up of 15 amino acids. Data came from immunoSEQ multiplex PCR; TCRdb stores just in-frame clones and leaves some out. The repertoire includes about 98,000 clones, less than 95% of them detected once, and 0.8% to 0.9% sits in the top ten. This chain connects TRBV7-2 to TRBJ2-1; 9 nucleotides agree with TRBD2. Sequences were obtained from PBMCs. This clonotype was sampled from a woman under 30 in good health and CMV-seronegative. The CDR3 coding sequence is TGTGCCAGCAGCTTAAGCGGGAGGACCCCGATGGAGCAGTTCTTC. Amino acid sequence: CASSLSGRTPMEQFF.